One T cell receptor beta chain is described in this entry. This record comes from a study of identifying expanded T cells in peripheral blood. The CDR3 runs 17 residues. Some clones are missing from TCRdb's copy, which holds only in-frame ones; the method was immunoSEQ multiplex PCR. Seen here are approximately 91,000 clones, about 87% observed once, and the top ten hold roughly 4%. V gene TRBV21-1 combines with J gene TRBJ2-1. TRBV21-1 is a documented pseudogene. This TCR was sampled from a person aged 18 to 75 in good health. Sequencing was done on a sample of blood. CDR3: CASSVPDLQISYNEQFF. For the CDR3, the DNA is TGTGCCAGCAGCGTCCCGGACCTCCAGATCTCCTACAATGAGCAGTTCTTC.